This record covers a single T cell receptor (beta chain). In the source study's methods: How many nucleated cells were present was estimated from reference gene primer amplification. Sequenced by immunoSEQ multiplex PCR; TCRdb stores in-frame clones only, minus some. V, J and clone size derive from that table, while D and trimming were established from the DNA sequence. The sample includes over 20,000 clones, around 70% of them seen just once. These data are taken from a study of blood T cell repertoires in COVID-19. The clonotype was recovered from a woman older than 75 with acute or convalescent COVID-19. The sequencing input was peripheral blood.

In nucleotides, the CDR3 is TGTGCCAGCAGCTTAGGGAGGACAGAGTACTATGGCTACACCTTC. The encoded protein is CASSLGRTEYYGYTF. V gene TRBV7-2 combines with J gene TRBJ1-2; the D gene is possibly TRBD1 (6 bases). CDR1 is SGHTA, CDR2 FQGNSA, per germline. The CDR3 sequence is 15 residues long. Trimming took 1 base from V and 3 from J, leaving 12 bases between them.